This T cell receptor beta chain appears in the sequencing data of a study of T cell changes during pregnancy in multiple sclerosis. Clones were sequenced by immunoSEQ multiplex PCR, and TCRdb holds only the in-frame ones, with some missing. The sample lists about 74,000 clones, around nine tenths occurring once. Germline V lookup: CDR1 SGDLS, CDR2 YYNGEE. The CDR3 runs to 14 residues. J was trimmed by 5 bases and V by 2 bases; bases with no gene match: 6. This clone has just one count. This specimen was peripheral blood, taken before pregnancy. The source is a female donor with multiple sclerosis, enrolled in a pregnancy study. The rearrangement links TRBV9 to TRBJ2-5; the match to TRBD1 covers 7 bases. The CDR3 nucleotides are TGTGCCAGCAGCGTTAGGGGGCACGGGGAGACCCAGTACTTC. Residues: CASSVRGHGETQYF.